The 16 T cell receptor beta chains in this list originate from one sample, sequenced in a study of blood T cell repertoires in COVID-19. The table came from immunoSEQ multiplex PCR; TCRdb's copy has only in-frame clones and leaves some out. The data show tens of thousands of clones, about 90% seen once. The sample was peripheral blood. Every receptor here comes from a man aged 55 to 70 with acute or convalescent COVID-19.

The chain combines TRBV29-1 with TRBJ2-3, with 9 nucleotides matching TRBD2. The CDR3 is 15 residues long. Trimming cost V 3 bases and J 4 bases; bases outside gene matches: 8. Germline V gene sequence: CDR1 SQVTM, CDR2 ANQGSEA. Here the CDR3 DNA reads TGCAGCGTTGAGGCGGCTAGCGGGACCCCAGATACGCAGTATTTT. Protein: CSVEAASGTPDTQYF.

The chain couples TRBV24-1 to TRBJ1-1; no reliable D call. Germline V gene lookup returns CDR1 KGHDR and CDR2 SFDVKD. V lost 4 bases and J lost 1, with 6 bases in between. This CDR3 is 13 amino acids long. CDR3 in DNA: TGTGCCACCAGTGACACAACGAACACTGAAGCTTTCTTT. It encodes CATSDTTNTEAFF.

This chain connects TRBV30 to TRBJ2-5; possibly TRBD1 for D (6 bases). The CDR3 is 15 residues long. Trimming took off 2 bases at V and 2 bases at J, with 15 bases between the two ends. Germline V gives CDR1 GTSNPN, CDR2 SVGIG (reference sequence). For the CDR3, the DNA is TGTGCCTGGAGTCCGTACAAGGGGGTTCAAGAGACCCAGTACTTC. This encodes CAWSPYKGVQETQYF.

CDR3 sequence (DNA): TGTGCCAGCATGCGGGACAGGGACGTCTACGAGCAGTACTTC. It is translated as CASMRDRDVYEQYF. The V call is TRBV6-5, the J call TRBJ2-7; TRBD1 aligns across 9 bases. This CDR3 region has 14 residues. Losses at the gene ends were 7 bases for V and 3 bases for J; bases not matched to a gene: 7. Germline V gene lookup returns CDR1 MNHEY and CDR2 SVGAGI.

The genes are TRBV7-6 and TRBJ1-4; TRBD1 matches at 8 bases. V shed 5 bases, J shed 8 bases, and the junction held 7 bases outside the gene matches. Germline CDR1 SGHVS, CDR2 FNYEAQ. This CDR3 spans 14 amino acids. CDR3 region: CASSQQGAREKLFF. CDR3 coding DNA: TGTGCCAGCAGCCAGCAGGGGGCGAGGGAAAAACTGTTTTTT.

The chain combines TRBV7-2 with TRBJ2-1, with 10 bases lining up with TRBD2. The CDR3 loop spans 15 amino acids. V dropped 5 bases and J dropped 7; count of bases not matched to a gene: 8. CDR1 is SGHTA, CDR2 FQGNSA, per germline. CDR3 sequence: CASSTPSGSANEQFF. CDR3 sequence (DNA): TGTGCCAGCAGCACACCTAGCGGGAGCGCAAATGAGCAGTTCTTC.

This sequence joins TRBV9 and TRBJ1-1; 7 bases match TRBD1. The CDR3 is 14 amino acids. CDR1 SGDLS and CDR2 YYNGEE come from the germline V gene. V shed 4 bases and J 1 base; nucleotides not matched to a gene: 4. CDR3 nucleotides: TGTGCCAGCAGCCCGCGGACAGGGAACACTGAAGCTTTCTTT. It translates to CASSPRTGNTEAFF.

The rearrangement uses TRBV19 and TRBJ2-1; 9 bases agree with TRBD2. Germline V gene lookup returns CDR1 LNHDA and CDR2 SQIVND (reference sequence). The V segment lost 5 bases and the J segment 10 bases; nucleotides outside the gene matches: 9. This CDR3 is built from 14 residues. CDR3 bases: TGTGCCAGTAGTCGCGGGCGGGAGGGCCGAGAGCAGTTCTTC. As protein: CASSRGREGREQFF.

The rearrangement joins TRBV28 to TRBJ1-2, with 8 bases lining up with TRBD1. The germline CDR1 and CDR2 sequences are MDHEN and SYDVKM. The V segment lost 4 bases and the J segment 0 bases; nucleotides outside the gene matches: 4. This CDR3 region has 15 residues. The CDR3 nucleotides read TGTGCCAGCAGTTCCACAGGGGGTCCTAACTATGGCTACACCTTC. Its translation is CASSSTGGPNYGYTF.

The chain recombines TRBV5-6 with TRBJ2-2; D is perhaps TRBD2 (5 bases). Germline V gives CDR1 SGHDT, CDR2 YYEEEE. The V and J ends lost 3 bases and 8 bases respectively, with 14 bases between them. The CDR3 consists of 14 residues. The CDR3 loop reads CASSWTRGAGELFF. In nucleotides, the CDR3 is TGTGCCAGCAGCTGGACCCGGGGTGCGGGGGAGCTGTTTTTT.

This chain links TRBV5-1 with TRBJ2-7; D may correspond to TRBD1 or TRBD2 (9 bases each). V shed 6 bases and J shed 0 bases, with 25 bases lying between them. CDR3 length: 18 residues. Germline CDR1 SGHRS, CDR2 YFSETQ. CDR3 amino acids: CASTPGQGLAGSSYEQYF. The CDR3 nucleotides are TGCGCCAGCACCCCGGGACAGGGTCTAGCGGGGAGCTCCTACGAGCAGTACTTC.

CDR3 sequence (DNA): TGTGCCAGCTCACCACCCGTTGGACAGGGCCATCAGCCCCAGCATTTT. It encodes CASSPPVGQGHQPQHF. This sequence joins TRBV18 and TRBJ1-5, with 8 bases matching TRBD1. V lost 0 bases, J lost 5 bases, and 6 bases stayed unmatched. The germline V gene has CDR1 KGHSH and CDR2 LQKENI. This CDR3 has 16 amino acids.

This sequence joins TRBV3-1 (or the pseudogene TRBV3-2) and TRBJ1-1; D is possibly TRBD1 (5 bases). CDR1 and CDR2 from the germline V gene are LGHDT and YNNKEL (reference sequence). Trimming removed 4 bases from V and 5 bases from J, with 11 bases in between. The CDR3 covers 13 residues. The CDR3 region is CASSLTQGTEAFF. CDR3 DNA sequence: TGTGCCAGCAGCCTTACCCAGGGAACTGAAGCTTTCTTT.

J is TRBJ2-7 and V is TRBV7-9; maybe TRBD1 (6 bases). Germline CDR1 and CDR2: SEHNR and FQNEAQ (reference sequence). CDR3 size: 14 residues. V lost 5 bases and J lost 2, with 13 bases in between. CDR3 nucleotides: TGTGCCAGCAGCCCCGGGGACATCACCTACGAGCAGTACTTC. It is translated as CASSPGDITYEQYF. Based on the CDR3 plus reference TRBV7-9 and TRBJ2-7, the full variable domain is DTGVSQNPRHKITKRGQNVTFRCDPISEHNRLYWYRQTLGQGPEFLTYFQNEAQLEKSRLLSDRFSAERPKGSFSTLEIQRTEQGDSAMYLCASSPGDITYEQYFGPGTRLTVT.

Only a few counts were recorded for this clone. The V gene is TRBV3-1 (or the pseudogene TRBV3-2), the J gene TRBJ1-1; tentative D call: TRBD1 (5 bases). CDR1 and CDR2 from the germline V gene are LGHDT and YNNKEL (reference sequence). V lost 1 base and J lost 10, with 10 bases in between. This CDR3 contains 12 residues. CDR3 nucleotide sequence: TGTGCCAGCAGCCAAGTAGGGGCCGTAGCTTTCTTT. Translation: CASSQVGAVAFF.

The chain joins TRBV29-1 to TRBJ1-3; no clear D gene. CDR3 length: 13 residues. The V end was cut by 7 bases, the J end by 4 bases, with 14 bases between. The germline V gene has CDR1 SQVTM and CDR2 ANQGSEA. The DNA for the CDR3 is TGCAGCGGGGGAGAGGCCTCGGGAAACACCATATATTTT. This sequence encodes CSGGEASGNTIYF.